The 7 T cell receptor beta chains in this list originate from one sample, sequenced in a study of cytomegalovirus exposure and HLA in healthy donors (dated 2017 in TCRdb). The library came from the immunoSEQ multiplex PCR assay. For the multiplex PCR, a mixture combining 60 forward primers for TCR Vbeta segments and 13 reverse primers for TCR Jbeta segments was used. What TCRdb holds here is the immuneACCESS table cut down to in-frame rearrangements. Part of the clones is not present; checked against another copy, under half of the missing clones reflect an unresolved V gene, and the others are unexplained. The sample contains 180,000 or so clones, 65% to 85% of them found a single time. The top ten clonotypes cover approximately 2.9% of the sample. Sequenced sample: PBMCs. The receptors here all came from a female donor in good health and CMV-seronegative.

The rearrangement joins TRBV4-2 to TRBJ1-2; 7 bases are a match to TRBD1. The CDR3 sequence is 15 residues long. Trimming cost V 1 base and J 3 bases; bases outside gene matches: 5. CDR1 and CDR2 (germline): LGHNA, YNFKEQ. This chain's CDR3 is CASSQGSGTDYGYTF. The CDR3 bases are TGTGCCAGCAGCCAAGGATCCGGGACAGACTATGGCTACACCTTC.

The chain links TRBV7-8 to TRBJ2-7; the match to TRBD2 covers 15 bases. CDR1 is SGHVS, CDR2 FQNEAQ, per germline. V shed 3 bases and J 7 bases; nucleotides not matched to a gene: 7. The CDR3 has 16 residues. The DNA for the CDR3 is TGTGCCAGCAGCTTCTGGACTAGCGGGAGGGCCAGTGAGCAGTACTTC. Protein: CASSFWTSGRASEQYF.

The rearrangement joins TRBV13 to TRBJ2-7; tentatively, D is TRBD1 (5 bases). This CDR3 has 13 residues. CDR1 and CDR2 from the germline V gene are PRHDT and FYEKMQ (reference sequence). Trimming shortened V by 2 bases and J by 6 bases, and 11 bases separated the two germline ends. This CDR3 is CASSLTGGFEQYF. In DNA form, the CDR3 reads TGTGCCAGCAGCTTAACAGGTGGTTTCGAGCAGTACTTC. The full variable domain, completed using reference TRBV13 and TRBJ2-7, is AAGVIQSPRHLIKEKRETATLKCYPIPRHDTVYWYQQGPGQDPQFLISFYEKMQSDKGSIPDRFSAQQFSDYHSELNMSSLELGDSALYFCASSLTGGFEQYFGPGTRLTVT.

The chain has TRBV5-1 and TRBJ1-2; 9 positions match TRBD1. The CDR3 is 15 residues long. Trimming at V came to 4 bases and at J to 5 bases, leaving 9 bases not matched to a gene. Germline lookup yields CDR1 SGHRS and CDR2 YFSETQ. The CDR3 DNA reads TGCGCCAGCAGCATGGGACAGGGCAACCGGTATGGCTACACCTTC. It yields the protein CASSMGQGNRYGYTF.

This clone was picked up one time. The rearrangement joins TRBV2 to TRBJ1-1; D might be TRBD1 (6 bases). Trimming shortened V by 5 bases and J by 6 bases, and 13 bases separated the two germline ends. Germline CDR1 SNHLY, CDR2 FYNNEI. This CDR3 spans 13 amino acids. Here the CDR3 reads CASSIGTQAEAFF. In DNA form, the CDR3 reads TGTGCCAGCAGTATTGGGACACAGGCTGAAGCTTTCTTT.

This clone turned up a few times. The chain links TRBV7-9 to TRBJ1-1, with TRBD1 matching over 10 bases. Germline V lookup: CDR1 SEHNR, CDR2 FQNEAQ (reference sequence). This CDR3 region has 16 residues. V lost 2 bases, J lost 4 bases, and 7 bases stayed unmatched. The CDR3 sequence: CASSLLPGQGTTEAFF. For the CDR3, the DNA is TGTGCCAGCAGCTTATTACCGGGACAGGGGACCACTGAAGCTTTCTTT.

This rearrangement joins TRBV6-1 to TRBJ2-5; 7 bases are shared with TRBD1. The J call may be mistaken, given a closer DNA end match to TRBJ2-7. The CDR3 is made up of 11 amino acids. Looked up from germline, CDR1 is MNHNS and CDR2 is SASEGT. The CDR3 reads CASGQAYEQYF. The DNA of the CDR3 is TGTGCCAGTGGACAGGCCTACGAGCAGTACTTC.